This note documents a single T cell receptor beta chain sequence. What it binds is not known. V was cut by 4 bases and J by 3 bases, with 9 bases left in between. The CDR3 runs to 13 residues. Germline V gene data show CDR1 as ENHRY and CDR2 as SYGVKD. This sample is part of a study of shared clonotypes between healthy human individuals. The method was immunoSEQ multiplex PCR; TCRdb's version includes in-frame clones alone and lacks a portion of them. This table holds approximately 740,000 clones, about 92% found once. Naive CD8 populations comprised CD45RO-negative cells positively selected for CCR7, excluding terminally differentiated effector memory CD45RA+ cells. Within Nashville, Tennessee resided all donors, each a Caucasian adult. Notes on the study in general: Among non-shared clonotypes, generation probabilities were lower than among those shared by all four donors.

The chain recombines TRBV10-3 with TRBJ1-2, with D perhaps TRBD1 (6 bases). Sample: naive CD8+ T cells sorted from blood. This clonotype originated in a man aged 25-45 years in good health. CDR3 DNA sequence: TGTGCCATCAGTGGGACAGACTACTATGGCTACACCTTC. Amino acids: CAISGTDYYGYTF.